The present T cell receptor (beta chain) was sequenced within a study of T-cell reconstitution after alpha-beta-depleted transplantation in children. Regarding the study as a whole: Newly produced T cells mostly provided counts and TCRbeta diversity after one year, as hyperexpanded clones declined. Surviving recipient cells, namely T cells and thymic progenitors, were the source of high day-60 TCRbeta diversity in some patients. Reportedly, roughly two months post-transplant, alpha-beta T cells arose from several hundred expanded graft clones.

As it was prepared, the TCRbeta library received unique molecular identifiers. TCRdb ran MiXCR on the PCR reads and lists one entry per CDR3 protein. The sample has 500,000 to 650,000 distinct CDR3 sequences; roughly 10% are singletons. This clonotype has more than one count but fewer than ten. Its antigen is as yet unknown. Germline-derived CDR1 and CDR2 are SGDLS and YYNGEE. CDR3 size: 15 residues. Unmatched junction bases numbered 11, after V lost 4 bases and J lost 4 bases. This chain joins TRBV9 and TRBJ2-7; 7 bases agree with TRBD1. The specimen comprised PBMCs, mostly from graft donor cells, sampled 180 days after TCRalphabeta/CD19-depleted stem cell transplant. The source is a female patient aged 2 to 10 who had a stem cell transplant for aplastic anemia, so the T cells may come from the graft donor. The CDR3 DNA is TGTGCCAGCAGCCTCCGGGACAGTTCCCCGTACGAGCAGTACTTC. Encoded protein: CASSLRDSSPYEQYF.